This T cell receptor beta chain is from a study of vaccination effects on CD4 cells after COVID-19. Study context: Every well got a few million PBMC, which were grown with about 9.2 IU/ml IL-2 and 8.5 to 10 ug/ml peptides.

In regard to this clone: The antigen remains unidentified.

It was after nine to eleven days of culture that CD4+ T cells were isolated. Each participant was administered two doses of either the BNT162b2 or the mRNA-1273 vaccine. Losses at the gene ends were 4 bases for V and 6 bases for J; bases not matched to a gene: 16. The CDR3 is 17 amino acids. Per germline, CDR1 LGHDT and CDR2 YNNKEL (reference sequence). The assay was immunoSEQ multiplex PCR, and TCRdb's table has in-frame clones only and misses some. The sample lists approximately 70,000 clones, around 70% occurring once. The V call is TRBV3-1 (or the pseudogene TRBV3-2), the J call TRBJ2-3; 7 nucleotides line up with TRBD2. This sample comprised CD4+ T cells from PBMCs cultured without peptide, obtained after COVID-19 vaccination. This clonotype was sampled from a human donor who received a COVID-19 vaccine. The CDR3 loop is CASSPLPQAGSGDTQYF. Written as DNA, the CDR3 is TGTGCCAGCAGCCCGCTCCCCCAAGCGGGGTCTGGGGATACGCAGTATTTT.